Described below is a single TCR beta chain sequence and its context. The antigen remains unidentified. TCRdb passed the multiplex PCR reads through MiXCR, listing each CDR3 protein once. This sample has tens of thousands of distinct CDR3 sequences; more than 25% occur once, and the top ten carry 8% to 9%. These data belong to a study of breast tumors, draining lymph nodes, adjacent tissues. Study-wide results and limits: Tumors had less TCR diversity than lymph nodes, more than nontumor tissue.

Axillary draining lymph nodes of breast cancer patients supplied the node samples. Sequenced input: axillary lymph node tissue. This sequence originates from a female donor with breast cancer. Some clones in this sample may be carry-over from other donors' samples.

The CDR3 spells CASRQGTNETQYF. The CDR3 DNA reads TGTGCCAGCAGACAAGGGACCAACGAGACCCAGTACTTC. The V gene is TRBV12-3 or TRBV12-4, the J gene TRBJ2-5; possibly TRBD1 or TRBD2 for D (5 bases each). The CDR3 loop spans 13 amino acids. With 6 bases removed from V and 5 bases from J, the gap between germline ends came to 13 bases.